This TCR beta chain originates from a study of shared clonotypes between healthy human individuals (dated by TCRdb to the early 2020s). The study in broad terms: A couple of women and a few men aged 18 to 49 years were included in the cohort. For each donor, CD4 naive and CD4 memory were each run on three plates, CD8 naive on two plates, and CD8 memory on one plate. Blood TCR repertoires of a handful of healthy adults were deeply sequenced to estimate repertoire size and the extent of clonotype sharing between individuals. To increase sequencing depth and limit assay-specific biases, TCR repertoire library preparation and sequencing were carried out by different laboratories using diverse techniques. Each donor's leukapheresis produced roughly between roughly 0.9 and 9 billion PBMCs.

Using the deep immunoSEQ assay, TCR CDR3 regions were amplified from genomic DNA by multiplex PCR. Genomic DNA extracted from each cell subset was distributed evenly over all wells of several immunoSEQ 96-well plates, and each plate served as one replicate. Each replicate PCR for sorted subsets received roughly 0.2 ug genomic DNA, equal to roughly 33,000 T cell genomes. The purified libraries were quantified using a Qubit 3.0 fluorometer, sized with a Bioanalyzer 2100, and then quantified again using the KAPA Library Quantification kit. Every immunoSEQ 96-well plate was sequenced on a dedicated single-read 150-cycle Illumina NextSeq 550 flow cell. Per the authors' processing: Because only junctional sequences without quality scores were contained in the immunoSEQ output, filtering matching that applied to full-length reads could not be performed. To assign V/J genes and CDR3, sequences were annotated using PyIR, a Python wrapper for IgBLAST v1.9, with IMGT germline references. Reads were removed for weak V/J assignments (E-value above 1e-6), missing CDR3, stop codons, out-of-frame junctions, or ambiguous translated residues. V3J clonotypes were defined as sequences sharing the same inferred V gene, J gene, and CDR3 amino acid sequence. Percentage overlap between repertoires was calculated by dividing the number of shared unique clonotypes by the size of the smaller repertoire. Repertoire richness was assessed with RTK rarefaction, the Chao1 estimator, and Recon v2.1 estimates of unobserved clonotypes. Generation probabilities for all TCRbeta clonotypes obtained by the gDNA method from a handful of donors were computed using OLGA. TCRdb obtained this table from immuneACCESS and retained in-frame rearrangements with V and J assigned. These tables miss some clones; where compared with another copy, unresolved V genes account for less than half of the shortfall, and the remainder is unexplained. V and J calls and clone size are copied from that table; D and trimming were computed from the DNA. In all, the sample holds approximately 2.3 million clones, and approximately 93% of those were seen once. The ten top clones hold 0.39% of the sample.

The donors were healthy, HIV-negative adults with no recently reported acute infections or vaccinations. Only Caucasian adults living in Nashville, Tennessee, USA were represented among the donors. CD4+ T cells were enriched by magnetic negative selection; naive cells were then positively selected on CD45RA, and the negative fraction formed the memory subset. Blood was collected by leukapheresis, and PBMCs were isolated by Ficoll-Histopaque density gradient centrifugation and then cryopreserved in liquid nitrogen vapor phase. Purity and quantity of every magnetically sorted T cell population were checked by analytical flow cytometry. Genomic DNA was isolated from every sorted fraction and measured by UV absorbance on a Nanodrop 2000c. Results and caveats for the whole study, not just this receptor: Sharing across several donors was observed for 4.5% to 6.5% of naive CD4, 3% to 4% of naive CD8, 2% to 2.5% of memory CD4, and roughly 0.4% of memory CD8 clonotypes. Clonotypes shared by all four sorted-subset donors showed higher generation probabilities than non-shared clonotypes. Estimated clonotype richness was generally larger for naive than for memory subsets. Even with the large sequencing depth, rarefaction of the sorted-subset datasets indicated that sequencing was incomplete. Because the study included only a small number of donors, the genetic and exposure-history diversity represented was limited. Pairwise subsampling indicated that sequencing depth was expected to affect the degree of clonotype sharing among donors. Sampling was restricted to blood, and TCR repertoires in tissue are likely to differ from TCR repertoires in blood.

On this clone itself: This clone's antigen is unknown. Base qualities are not at hand, and no much larger clone is one base apart. Other DNA sequences in this sample translate to the same CDR3.

Sequencing was done on a sample of naive CD4+ T cells from PBMCs. Explained via the paper, the cell subset or site label denotes: CD45RA+ positively selected. The sequence was obtained from a man aged 18 to 29 in good health. Some clones in this sample may be carry-over from other donors' samples.

The CDR3 amino acid sequence is: CSAPGTEAFF. The nucleotide sequence is TGCAGTGCCCCAGGAACTGAAGCTTTCTTT. The chain uses TRBV20-1 and TRBJ1-1, with no D gene named confidently. Relative to germline, V is 6 bases shorter and J is 5 bases shorter, with 7 bases between their ends. Based on the germline V gene (reference sequence), the CDR1 and CDR2 sequences are DFQATT and SNEGSKA. The CDR3 contains 10 residues, cysteine and phenylalanine counted. This entry keeps only the CDR3 DNA: 30 bases, framed from base 1.